Shown below are 4 T cell receptor beta chains from a single sample sequenced in a study of T cells in localized non-small cell lung cancer. Method: immunoSEQ multiplex PCR; TCRdb's copy keeps in-frame clones and lacks some. The data show approximately 81,000 clones, more than 75% seen once. The starting material was peripheral blood, obtained before any cancer treatment. These receptors were obtained from a woman aged 35-70 years with stage I squamous cell lung carcinoma.

The table lists this clone with a count of one. This chain uses TRBV30 with TRBJ1-2, with TRBD1 matching over 10 bases. CDR3 length equals 15 residues. V shed 2 bases, J shed 8 bases, and the junction held 11 bases outside the gene matches. Germline values: CDR1 GTSNPN, CDR2 SVGIG (reference sequence). Written as DNA, the CDR3 is TGTGCCTGGAGTTTGCTGACAGGGGGCGCGAAAGGCTACACCTTC. Encoded protein: CAWSLLTGGAKGYTF.

The chain uses TRBV5-6 and TRBJ2-5, with 9 positions matching TRBD1. The CDR3 totals 12 residues. V shed 8 bases, J shed 5 bases, and the junction held 4 bases outside the gene matches. CDR1 and CDR2 (germline): SGHDT, YYEEEE. The CDR3 is CASRTGVETQYF. Here the CDR3 DNA reads TGTGCCAGTAGGACAGGGGTCGAGACCCAGTACTTC. Filled out from reference TRBV5-6 and TRBJ2-5, the complete variable domain reads DAGVTQSPTHLIKTRGQQVTLRCSPKSGHDTVSWYQQALGQGPQFIFQYYEEEERQRGNFPDRFSGHQFPNYSSELNVNALLLGDSALYLCASRTGVETQYFGPGTRLLVL.

The gene calls are TRBV19 and TRBJ1-5, with D possibly TRBD1 on 5 matching bases. The CDR3 runs to 13 residues. Trimming removed 2 bases at V and 7 bases at J, with 9 bases between. Germline values: CDR1 LNHDA, CDR2 SQIVND (reference sequence). The CDR3 DNA sequence: TGTGCCAGTAGTATATCAGGGCCCCAGCCCCAGCATTTT. Its protein product is CASSISGPQPQHF.

This chain joins TRBV7-3 and TRBJ2-3; TRBD2 aligns across 8 bases. Germline V gene data show CDR1 as SGHTA and CDR2 as FQGTGA. V dropped 3 bases and J dropped 0; count of bases not matched to a gene: 5. The CDR3 is made up of 16 amino acids. CDR3 bases: TGTGCCAGCAGCTTTGGAGCGGGGGAGAGCACAGATACGCAGTATTTT. It codes for CASSFGAGESTDTQYF.